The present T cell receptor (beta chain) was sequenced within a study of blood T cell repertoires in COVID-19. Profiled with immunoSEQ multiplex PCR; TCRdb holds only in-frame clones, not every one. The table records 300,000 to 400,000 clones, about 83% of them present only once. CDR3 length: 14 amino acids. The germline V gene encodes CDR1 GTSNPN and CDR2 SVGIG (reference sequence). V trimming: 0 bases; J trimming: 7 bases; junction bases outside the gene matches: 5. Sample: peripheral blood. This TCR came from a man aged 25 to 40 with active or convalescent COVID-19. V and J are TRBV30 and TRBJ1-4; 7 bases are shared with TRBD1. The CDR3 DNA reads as TGTGCCTGGAGTGTACCGGGACAGCGTGAAAAACTGTTTTTT. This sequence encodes CAWSVPGQREKLFF.